One and the same sample provided the 20 T cell receptor beta chains below, sequenced in a study of shared clonotypes between healthy human individuals. Repertoires were generated with immunoSEQ multiplex PCR, while TCRdb's copy carries only in-frame clones and drops some. Counted here are around 1,100,000 clones, roughly 80% occurring once; the ten biggest clones make up about 0.89%. Sequenced: memory CD4+ T cells from PBMCs. Sample subset: CD45RA-negative fraction. The receptors stem from a man aged 18 to 35 in good health. Some clones in this sample may be carry-over from other donors' samples.

A remark on this clone: The sample has other DNA sequences that encode this CDR3 too. V usage is TRBV7-2 and J usage is TRBJ2-1, with 9 bases identical to TRBD2. The CDR3 is 15 amino acids. Germline V gene sequence: CDR1 SGHTA, CDR2 FQGNSA. With V trimmed by 4 bases and J by 7 bases, 8 bases remained unmatched. The CDR3 loop is CASSSPGTSSNEQFF. CDR3 nucleotide sequence: TGTGCCAGCAGCTCACCCGGGACTAGCTCGAATGAGCAGTTCTTC. The full variable domain, with the rest looked up from reference TRBV7-2 and TRBJ2-1, is GAGVSQSPSNKVTEKGKDVELRCDPISGHTALYWYRQSLGQGLEFLIYFQGNSAPDKSGLPSDRFSAERTGGSVSTLTIQRTQQEDSAVYLCASSSPGTSSNEQFFGPGTRLTVL.

J is TRBJ2-1 and V is TRBV5-1; D not resolved. V gave up 0 bases and J gave up 8 bases, with 18 bases separating them. The CDR3 is made up of 16 amino acids. Germline CDR1 SGHRS, CDR2 YFSETQ. The CDR3 loop reads CASSLGPTRAYHEQFF. CDR3 nucleotides: TGCGCCAGCAGCTTGGGTCCCACCCGGGCATACCATGAGCAGTTCTTC.

V usage is TRBV28 and J usage is TRBJ1-2, with D perhaps TRBD1 (6 bases). The length of the CDR3 is 13 residues. Trimming took off 4 bases at V and 3 bases at J, with 9 bases between the two ends. Germline V gene sequence: CDR1 MDHEN, CDR2 SYDVKM. The chain's CDR3 is CASSSGVYYGYTF. CDR3 in DNA: TGTGCCAGCAGTTCAGGGGTTTACTATGGCTACACCTTC.

V gene TRBV15 combines with J gene TRBJ1-5; tentatively, D is TRBD1 (5 bases). The CDR3 contains 17 residues. Trimming stripped 2 bases from V and 2 bases from J, with 16 bases between. CDR1 and CDR2 from the germline V gene are LNHNV and YYDKDF (reference sequence). In DNA, the CDR3 is TGTGCCACCAGCAGAAGACAGAGCGGGCTAGGCAATCAGCCCCAGCATTTT. Translating it yields CATSRRQSGLGNQPQHF.

The V gene is TRBV7-2, the J gene TRBJ2-1, with 7 nucleotides matching TRBD1. CDR1 is SGHTA, CDR2 FQGNSA, per germline. V was pared by 1 base and J by 11 bases, with 5 bases of the junction left unmatched. This CDR3 region has 13 residues. CDR3 loop: CASSLVRDSKQFF. In nucleotides, the CDR3 is TGTGCCAGCAGCTTAGTCCGGGACAGTAAGCAGTTCTTC.

V is TRBV14 and J is TRBJ1-2, with 9 nucleotides matching TRBD1. The CDR3 has 20 residues. The V segment lost 0 bases and the J segment 3 bases; nucleotides outside the gene matches: 17. Germline CDR1 reads SGHDN; CDR2 reads FVKESK. The CDR3: CASSQDVYGTGKLSYYGYTF. CDR3 nucleotide sequence: TGTGCCAGCAGCCAAGACGTTTACGGGACAGGGAAACTATCCTACTATGGCTACACCTTC. The full variable domain, completed using reference TRBV14 and TRBJ1-2, is EAGVTQFPSHSVIEKGQTVTLRCDPISGHDNLYWYRRVMGKEIKFLLHFVKESKQDESGMPNNRFLAERTGGTYSTLKVQPAELEDSGVYFCASSQDVYGTGKLSYYGYTFGSGTRLTVV.

A note on this clone: Other DNA sequences from this sample encode an identical CDR3 as well. V and J are TRBV5-8 and TRBJ2-1; tentative D call: TRBD2 (5 bases). The germline CDR1 and CDR2 sequences are SGHTS and YDEGEE. The CDR3 runs to 15 residues. V dropped 0 bases and J dropped 0 bases, with 7 bases sitting between them. CDR3 bases: TGTGCCAGCAGCTTGGCCGGGGTCTCCTACAATGAGCAGTTCTTC. Translated: CASSLAGVSYNEQFF.

This clone was detected only once. This rearrangement joins TRBV7-2 to TRBJ1-5, with TRBD1 matching 8 bases. The germline gives CDR1 SGHTA, CDR2 FQGNSA. This CDR3 region has 15 residues. With V trimmed by 5 bases and J by 1 base, 4 bases remained unmatched. DNA for the CDR3: TGTGCCAGCAGCCAACAGGGGGGAAGCAATCAGCCCCAGCATTTT. It encodes CASSQQGGSNQPQHF.

J is TRBJ2-2 and V is TRBV6-1; D is ambiguous. The CDR3 is 14 amino acids. The V gene's germline CDR1 is MNHNS and CDR2 SASEGT. V lost 2 bases and J lost 7, with 11 bases in between. The CDR3 reads CASSESPANGELFF. CDR3 DNA sequence: TGTGCCAGCAGTGAATCACCGGCGAACGGGGAGCTGTTTTTT.

This sequence joins TRBV5-1 and TRBJ2-6, with 8 positions matching TRBD2. V was clipped by 2 bases and J by 0 bases; unmatched bases: 7. CDR3 length equals 18 residues. Germline CDR1 is SGHRS and CDR2 is YFSETQ. In DNA form, the CDR3 reads TGCGCCAGCAGCTTAGGCCTAGCGGGCCACTCTGGGGCCAACGTCCTGACTTTC. Residues: CASSLGLAGHSGANVLTF.

A single count supports this clone. The gene calls are TRBV28 and TRBJ1-2, with D perhaps TRBD1 (5 bases). Trimming took off 7 bases at V and 5 bases at J, with 17 bases between the two ends. Germline V gene lookup returns CDR1 MDHEN and CDR2 SYDVKM. CDR3 size: 14 residues. The CDR3 reads CASKAEGRIYGYTF. The CDR3 nucleotides read TGTGCCAGCAAAGCCGAGGGACGGATATATGGCTACACCTTC.

V gene TRBV5-4 combines with J gene TRBJ2-2, with a weak D call TRBD1 (7 bases). Per germline, CDR1 SGHNT and CDR2 YYREEE (reference sequence). The V and J ends lost 6 bases and 3 bases respectively, with 15 bases between them. The CDR3 is 15 residues long. The CDR3 loop reads CASTRQGGDTGELFF. The CDR3 DNA reads as TGTGCCAGCACACGACAGGGAGGCGACACCGGGGAGCTGTTTTTT.

The gene calls are TRBV6-6 and TRBJ1-5; D not resolved. The CDR3 is 14 residues long. V lost 2 bases and J 4 bases, leaving 9 bases between the germline ends. Germline CDR1 reads MNHNY; CDR2 reads SVGAGI (reference sequence). The CDR3 DNA is TGTGCCAGCAGTTACGTATCCGGGAATCAGCCCCAGCATTTT. Protein product: CASSYVSGNQPQHF.

J is TRBJ2-6 and V is TRBV11-1, with D unresolved. The CDR3 totals 15 residues. V lost 0 bases and J 0 bases, leaving 3 bases between the germline ends. Germline CDR1 and CDR2: SGHAT and FQDESV (reference sequence). The CDR3 nucleotides are TGTGCCAGCAGCTTAGCCAACTCTGGGGCCAACGTCCTGACTTTC. Its protein product is CASSLANSGANVLTF.

The chain links TRBV5-5 to TRBJ1-5, with 9 bases fitting TRBD1. CDR3 length equals 19 residues. Looked up from germline, CDR1 is SGHKS and CDR2 is YYEKEE (reference sequence). Germline trimming cut 2 bases from V and 1 base from J; bases unmatched to any gene: 13. This CDR3 reads CASSLTTGGLRLSNQPQHF. For the CDR3, the DNA is TGTGCCAGCAGCTTAACAACAGGGGGCTTAAGATTGAGCAATCAGCCCCAGCATTTT.

V is TRBV4-1 and J is TRBJ1-4; 9 bases map to TRBD1. The length of the CDR3 is 15 residues. Germline lookup yields CDR1 MGHRA and CDR2 YSYEKL. Trimming removed 0 bases from V and 8 bases from J; junction bases left unmatched: 4. CDR3 nucleotide sequence: TGCGCCAGCAGCCAAGAGAGGACAGGGGACGAAAAACTGTTTTTT. Translated, it gives CASSQERTGDEKLFF.

In the case of this clone: Additional DNA sequences in this sample encode the identical CDR3. The chain employs TRBV18 and TRBJ2-3; 12 bases match TRBD2. The germline V gene encodes CDR1 KGHSH and CDR2 LQKENI. Trimming removed 2 bases from V and 0 bases from J; junction bases left unmatched: 0. This CDR3 has 16 residues. Written as DNA, the CDR3 is TGTGCCAGCTCACCAGGACTAGCGGGGAGCACAGATACGCAGTATTTT. It encodes CASSPGLAGSTDTQYF.

The chain is built from TRBV6-5 and TRBJ1-1, with D unresolved. The CDR3 has 14 residues. The germline V gene encodes CDR1 MNHEY and CDR2 SVGAGI. The ends were cut back, 3 bases at V and 0 bases at J, with 8 bases in the middle. DNA for the CDR3: TGTGCCAGCAGTTATACCCCAATGAACACTGAAGCTTTCTTT. This sequence encodes CASSYTPMNTEAFF.

The V and J genes are TRBV6-5 and TRBJ1-1; D remains ambiguous. Germline V gene lookup returns CDR1 MNHEY and CDR2 SVGAGI. With 0 bases removed from V and 5 bases from J, the gap between germline ends came to 7 bases. This CDR3 is 13 amino acids long. The CDR3: CASSYSLGTEAFF. CDR3 coding DNA: TGTGCCAGCAGTTACTCGCTTGGGACTGAAGCTTTCTTT.

The chain links TRBV7-8 to TRBJ1-5; the D is unclear. Germline CDR1 is SGHVS and CDR2 is FQNEAQ. V was shortened by 1 base and J by 0 bases, with 22 bases between the two germline ends. The CDR3 extends over 20 amino acids. The CDR3 region has the DNA TGTGCCAGCAGCTTAGAAAAAATTCCAATAGGGAGATATAGCAATCAGCCCCAGCATTTT. Translating it yields CASSLEKIPIGRYSNQPQHF.